These T cell receptor beta chains were read from a single sample in a study of a mutant IDH1 vaccine in newly diagnosed glioma. Sequenced by immunoSEQ multiplex PCR; TCRdb stores in-frame clones only, minus some. The sample consists of around 100,000 clones, 75% to 90% of them appearing once. Their antigen targets remain unknown. The sequencing here drew on PBMCs, taken from a glioma patient whose treatment included an IDH1 peptide vaccine. These receptors were obtained from a woman between 50 and 59 years old with glioma. The CDR3 runs from the conserved cysteine through the conserved F or W. A D gene is named only where the DNA matches it firmly. The size of a clone is reported for some rows only, either as once, few or many, or as a class for expanded clones.

NA,TRBJ2-7,TRBV27,NA,TGTGCCAGCAGTTTATCTGGTTGGCCTAGCGTAGCCTACGAGCAGTACTTC,CASSLSGWPSVAYEQYF
TRBD2,TRBJ2-2,TRBV30,NA,TGTGCCGGGAAACTAGCGGGGGGCGGGGAGCTGTTTTTT,CAGKLAGGGELFF
NA,TRBJ2-1,TRBV2,NA,TGTGCCAGCAGTGAAACCCGACTAGGGGGCTACAATGAGCAGTTCTTC,CASSETRLGGYNEQFF
NA,TRBJ2-7,TRBV28,NA,TGTGCCAGCAGTTTATGGGGGACAACAACCTACGAGCAGTACTTC,CASSLWGTTTYEQYF
NA,TRBJ2-1,TRBV6-1,NA,TGTGCCAGCAGTGAGGACAGCAACACCAACAATGAGCAGTTCTTC,CASSEDSNTNNEQFF
NA,TRBJ2-7,TRBV6-5,once,TGTGCCAGCAGTTACTCGGTTCATACCTACGAGCAGTACTTC,CASSYSVHTYEQYF
TRBD2,TRBJ2-7,TRBV25-1,NA,TGTGCCACCTCGGGGGGCGAGCAGTACTTC,CATSGGEQYF
NA,TRBJ1-5,TRBV28,NA,TGTGCCAGCAGTTTACGACAGGCGTTAGGGCCCCAGCATTTT,CASSLRQALGPQHF
TRBD1,TRBJ2-6,TRBV30,NA,TGTGCCTGGAGTCCGCTGACAGGGCAGAGCTCTGGGGCCAACGTCCTGACTTTC,CAWSPLTGQSSGANVLTF
NA,TRBJ2-4,TRBV7-3,NA,TGTGCCAGCAGTCAGGGCCCAAAAAACATTCAGTACTTC,CASSQGPKNIQYF
TRBD2,TRBJ2-7,TRBV9,NA,TGTGCCAGCAGCGTAGGTGACGAGCGGGAGTTCTACGAGCAGTACTTC,CASSVGDEREFYEQYF
NA,TRBJ2-5,TRBV19,few,TGTGCCAGTAGTATAGGCTTGGGGCTTCGGGAGACCCAGTACTTC,CASSIGLGLRETQYF
TRBD2,TRBJ2-1,TRBV5-6,NA,TGTGCCAGCAGCATTGGACTAGCGGGGTACTACAATGAGCAGTTCTTC,CASSIGLAGYYNEQFF
TRBD2,TRBJ2-1,TRBV7-9,NA,TGTGCCAGCAGCTTACCGGGACTAGCGACTAATGAGCAGTTCTTC,CASSLPGLATNEQFF
NA,TRBJ2-7,TRBV4-2,once,TGTGCCAGCAGCCAAGATGTCAGCTACGAGCAGTACTTC,CASSQDVSYEQYF
NA,TRBJ1-1,TRBV10-3,NA,TGTGCCATCAGTGAGTCCCGACAGTCCCATAACACTGAAGCTTTCTTT,CAISESRQSHNTEAFF
TRBD1,TRBJ1-2,TRBV9,NA,TGTGCCAGCAGCGTAGGGACAGGGGGCGCCTATGGCTACACCTTC,CASSVGTGGAYGYTF
NA,TRBJ2-3,TRBV29-1,NA,TGCAGCGTTAGGGCGGACACAGATACGCAGTATTTT,CSVRADTDTQYF
NA,TRBJ2-1,TRBV27,NA,TGTGCCAGCAGCCCAGGAGCGGTCCCGACACTCAATGAGCAGTTCTTC,CASSPGAVPTLNEQFF
NA,TRBJ1-4,TRBV30,NA,TGTGCCTGGAGTCAGGGGTATGAAAAACTGTTTTTT,CAWSQGYEKLFF
TRBD1,TRBJ2-5,TRBV5-1,NA,TGCGCCAGCAGCTTTGACAGGGGACCATGGACCCAGTACTTC,CASSFDRGPWTQYF
NA,TRBJ2-7,TRBV15,NA,TGTGCCACCAGCAGAGATCGAGGGTACGAGCAGTACTTC,CATSRDRGYEQYF
TRBD2,TRBJ2-7,TRBV7-9,NA,TGTGCCAGCAGCTGGAGCGGGATAGGTTCTGGCGAGCAGTACTTC,CASSWSGIGSGEQYF
NA,TRBJ2-5,TRBV9,NA,TGTGCCAGCAGCGTAGGGTCTGACACCGGGGCCCAGTACTTC,CASSVGSDTGAQYF
NA,TRBJ2-3,TRBV20-1,NA,TGCAGTGCAACGACCACAGATACGCAGTATTTT,CSATTTDTQYF
NA,TRBJ2-3,TRBV27,NA,TGTGCCAGCAGTGGGAGCACAGATACGCAGTATTTT,CASSGSTDTQYF
NA,TRBJ1-1,TRBV9,NA,TGTGCCAGCAGCGTAGACGGGGGGACTGAAGCTTTCTTT,CASSVDGGTEAFF
NA,TRBJ2-3,TRBV9,NA,TGTGCCAGCAGCCCCGCGGGGGACAGAAGCACAGATACGCAGTATTTT,CASSPAGDRSTDTQYF
NA,TRBJ2-7,TRBV30,NA,TGTGCCTGGAGTTATAGCCTGGGGGGCGAGCAGTACTTC,CAWSYSLGGEQYF
NA,TRBJ1-1,TRBV7-3,NA,TGTGCCAGCAGCTTCTCCGGCGCGGACACTGAAGCTTTCTTT,CASSFSGADTEAFF
NA,TRBJ2-3,TRBV5-4,NA,TGTGCCAGCAGCTGGGGGTCTAGCACAGATACGCAGTATTTT,CASSWGSSTDTQYF
TRBD1,TRBJ2-7,TRBV5-6,NA,TGTGCCAGCAGCTGGGGGACAGAACACGAGCAGTACTTC,CASSWGTEHEQYF
NA,TRBJ2-3,TRBV5-8,NA,TGTGCCAGCAGCTTGGGGGGGGTCCTGTTGAACACAGATACGCAGTATTTT,CASSLGGVLLNTDTQYF
TRBD2,TRBJ2-5,TRBV7-6,NA,TGTGCCAGCAGCCTCCTAGCGGGACCCCCTGGGGAGACCCAGTACTTC,CASSLLAGPPGETQYF
TRBD1,TRBJ1-2,TRBV25-1,NA,TGTGCCAGCAAAGACCAGGGGGGATATGGCTACACCTTC,CASKDQGGYGYTF